Sequencing of this T cell receptor (beta chain) was carried out in a study of blood T cell repertoires in COVID-19. This CDR3 contains 16 residues. V lost 7 bases to trimming and J lost 4 bases; unmatched junction nucleotides: 14. The germline V gene has CDR1 MNHEY and CDR2 SMNVEV (reference sequence). TCRdb's copy holds only in-frame clones and misses some; the assay was immunoSEQ multiplex PCR. The repertoire has approximately 130,000 clones, 70% to 90% of them found once; the top ten carry about 13%. This TCR was recovered from a human donor in a cohort sampled during active COVID-19. The rearrangement uses TRBV27 and TRBJ1-1; the match to TRBD1 covers 8 bases. Sample: peripheral blood. CDR3 nucleotide sequence: TGTGCCAGCACCGATCATTTCCAGGGGGCGGGCACTGAAGCTTTCTTT. Encoded protein: CASTDHFQGAGTEAFF.